The 13 T cell receptor beta chains presented below share a single source sample, sequenced in a study of blood T cell repertoires in COVID-19. Assay used: immunoSEQ multiplex PCR; TCRdb lists only in-frame clones, some missing. The sample shows around 230,000 clones, approximately 86% of them seen only once. Sequenced input: peripheral blood. These receptors originate from a man in his sixties who had recovered from COVID-19.

The chain links TRBV6-6 to TRBJ1-2; D may be TRBD1 (5 bases). This CDR3 comprises 13 residues. V was trimmed by 6 bases and J by 3 bases, leaving 11 bases between them. Germline V lookup: CDR1 MNHNY, CDR2 SVGAGI (reference sequence). CDR3 in amino acids: CASRGTGHYGYTF. For the CDR3, the DNA is TGTGCCAGCAGGGGAACAGGACACTATGGCTACACCTTC.

The V and J genes are TRBV5-8 and TRBJ2-2; TRBD2 agrees at 12 bases. Unmatched junction bases numbered 11, after V lost 6 bases and J lost 5 bases. Germline assignment: CDR1 SGHTS and CDR2 YDEGEE. The CDR3 has 17 residues. This chain's CDR3 is CASTRLAGARWTGELFF. DNA of the CDR3: TGTGCCAGCACCCGACTAGCGGGGGCCCGGTGGACCGGGGAGCTGTTTTTT.

The genes are TRBV6-2 or TRBV6-3 and TRBJ1-5; 9 positions agree with TRBD1. V gave up 5 bases and J gave up 3 bases; unmatched junction bases: 8. Germline-derived CDR1 and CDR2 are MNHEY and SVGEGT. The CDR3 is 16 amino acids. As DNA, the CDR3 is TGTGCCAGCAGTCGCGCCCGGACAGGGGCCAATCAGCCCCAGCATTTT. Encoded protein: CASSRARTGANQPQHF.

The V and J genes are TRBV21-1 and TRBJ2-1; the DNA was not used to check the table's D call, TRBD1. TRBV21-1 corresponds to a pseudogene. CDR3 length equals 11 residues. As DNA, the CDR3 is TGTGCCAGAGGTCCCAGGGGCGAGCAGTTCTTC. Residues: CARGPRGEQFF.

V usage is TRBV15 and J usage is TRBJ1-5; D uncertain. The CDR3 length is 15 residues. The V and J ends lost 1 base and 7 bases respectively, with 14 bases between them. Germline CDR1 and CDR2: LNHNV and YYDKDF (reference sequence). CDR3 nucleotide sequence: TGTGCCACCAGCAGAGGGGCCACGCCAGTCCAGCCCCAGCATTTT. This gives the protein CATSRGATPVQPQHF.

The chain has TRBV6-5 and TRBJ2-7; TRBD1 agrees at 10 bases. Trimming removed 6 bases from V and 4 bases from J; junction bases left unmatched: 9. The CDR3 is 15 residues long. Germline CDR1 is MNHEY and CDR2 is SVGAGI. CDR3 in DNA: TGTGCCAGCAGCTTCCGGGACAGGGGATTGTACGAGCAGTACTTC. Its protein is CASSFRDRGLYEQYF.

The chain combines TRBV3-1 (or the pseudogene TRBV3-2) with TRBJ2-2, with TRBD2 matching 11 bases. Germline lookup yields CDR1 LGHDT and CDR2 YNNKEL (reference sequence). Germline trimming cut 5 bases from V and 4 bases from J; bases unmatched to any gene: 6. The CDR3 loop spans 16 amino acids. The DNA of the CDR3 is TGTGCCAGCAGCTTCGGACTAGCGGGTGTCACCGGGGAGCTGTTTTTT. Translation: CASSFGLAGVTGELFF.

The CDR3 bases are TGTGCCAGTAGACAGGGGGGGCATCAGCCCCAGCATTTT. Protein product: CASRQGGHQPQHF. The V and J genes are TRBV19 and TRBJ1-5; 8 bases align to TRBD1. Losses at the gene ends were 6 bases for V and 5 bases for J; bases not matched to a gene: 3. The CDR3 loop spans 13 amino acids. Germline V gene sequence: CDR1 LNHDA, CDR2 SQIVND (reference sequence).

The V gene is TRBV6-5, the J gene TRBJ1-5, with D unclear. The germline V and J ends were trimmed by 6 bases and 4 bases, with 16 bases remaining between them. Germline CDR1 reads MNHEY; CDR2 reads SVGAGI. The CDR3 totals 15 residues. The CDR3: CASRSPSAGNQPQHF. The CDR3 DNA follows: TGTGCCAGCAGATCCCCGAGCGCGGGGAATCAGCCCCAGCATTTT.

V and J are TRBV6-5 and TRBJ1-1; unclear D gene. This CDR3 is built from 13 residues. Germline values: CDR1 MNHEY, CDR2 SVGAGI. V gave up 5 bases and J gave up 5 bases, with 12 bases separating them. The CDR3 region has the DNA TGTGCCAGCAGTCACAAGGGCGGGACTGAAGCTTTCTTT. Amino acids: CASSHKGGTEAFF.

J is TRBJ2-3 and V is TRBV20-1; tentative D call: TRBD2 (7 bases). Trimming left V 3 bases short and J 0 bases short, with 13 bases between. This CDR3 is 15 amino acids long. CDR1 is DFQATT, CDR2 SNEGSKA, per germline (reference sequence). CDR3 region: CSASGRGPSTDTQYF. CDR3 sequence (DNA): TGCAGTGCTAGTGGGCGGGGGCCTAGCACAGATACGCAGTATTTT.

This chain links TRBV5-1 with TRBJ1-1, with D possibly matching TRBD1 (6 bases). Germline V gene lookup returns CDR1 SGHRS and CDR2 YFSETQ. V lost 6 bases, J lost 4 bases, and 13 bases lay in between. The CDR3 has 13 amino acids. CDR3 in amino acids: CASNLRGGTEAFF. CDR3 sequence (DNA): TGCGCCAGCAACCTTAGGGGGGGCACTGAAGCTTTCTTT.

The chain recombines TRBV5-1 with TRBJ2-2; a possible D gene is TRBD1 (6 bases). CDR3 length equals 15 residues. V was cut by 8 bases and J by 1 base, with 15 bases left in between. CDR1 is SGHRS, CDR2 YFSETQ, per germline. CDR3 nucleotide sequence: TGCGCCAGTTACATGACAGGAAAGAACACCGGGGAGCTGTTTTTT. This sequence encodes CASYMTGKNTGELFF.